This TCR beta chain was identified during a study of OX40 agonist ivuxolimab in advanced cancers. Study-wide context: Dose-escalation subjects each had hepatocellular carcinoma, melanoma, renal cell or head and neck cancer. Overall study results and limits: Compared with CD4+, CD8+ T cells on average had more expanded clones.

At baseline, cycle 4 day 1, and cycle 7 day 1, blood was sampled. Method: immunoSEQ multiplex PCR; TCRdb's copy keeps in-frame clones and lacks some. Among tens of thousands of clones listed, 80% to 90% were seen once. Trimming removed 8 bases from V and 1 base from J, with 4 bases in between. The CDR3 spans 11 residues. Germline V gives CDR1 LNHDA, CDR2 SQIVND (reference sequence). This clone is categorized as medium-sized. Its antigen remains unidentified. The source was CD4+ or CD8+ T cells sorted from blood, collected in a trial of the OX40 agonist ivuxolimab. The clonotype originates from an adult with an advanced solid tumor such as melanoma, head and neck, liver or kidney cancer. The V call is TRBV19, the J call TRBJ2-3, with D unclear. As DNA, the CDR3 is TGTGCCAGTGGGGGCACAGATACGCAGTATTTT. Its translation: CASGGTDTQYF. Filled out from reference TRBV19 and TRBJ2-3, the complete variable domain reads DGGITQSPKYLFRKEGQNVTLSCEQNLNHDAMYWYRQDPGQGLRLIYYSQIVNDFQKGDIAEGYSVSREKKESFPLTVTSAQKNPTAFYLCASGGTDTQYFGPGTRLTVL.